The 20 T cell receptor beta chains given below trace back to one sample, sequenced in a study of OX40 agonist ivuxolimab in advanced cancers. The table came from immunoSEQ multiplex PCR; TCRdb's copy has only in-frame clones and leaves some out. Of roughly 92,000 clones listed, about 84% are singletons. Sequencing was performed on CD4+ or CD8+ T cells sorted from blood, taken in a trial of the OX40 agonist ivuxolimab. All receptors come from an adult with an advanced solid tumor such as melanoma, head and neck, liver or kidney cancer.

The gene calls are TRBV10-2 and TRBJ2-6; 12 bases match TRBD2. V gave up 6 bases and J gave up 0 bases; unmatched junction bases: 3. There are 17 residues in the CDR3. Per germline, CDR1 WSHSY and CDR2 SAAADI. CDR3 sequence: CASRGLAGLSGANVLTF. CDR3 nucleotides: TGCGCCAGCAGGGGACTAGCGGGCCTCTCTGGGGCCAACGTCCTGACTTTC.

The chain carries TRBV18 and TRBJ2-2; D gene ambiguous. Trimming took off 0 bases at V and 4 bases at J, with 3 bases between the two ends. The germline V gene has CDR1 KGHSH and CDR2 LQKENI. The CDR3 extends over 13 amino acids. Here the CDR3 reads CASSPPSTGELFF. The CDR3 DNA follows: TGTGCCAGCTCACCACCGAGCACCGGGGAGCTGTTTTTT.

The rearrangement links TRBV27 to TRBJ2-7, with D maybe TRBD2 (6 bases). The V gene lost 5 bases and the J gene lost 3 bases, with 11 bases spanning the gap. Germline CDR1 and CDR2: MNHEY and SMNVEV (reference sequence). This CDR3 spans 13 amino acids. As DNA, the CDR3 is TGTGCCAGCAGTGCAGGGACTGGCTACGAGCAGTACTTC. Residues: CASSAGTGYEQYF.

The J gene is TRBJ1-2, the V gene TRBV19; the match to TRBD1 covers 9 bases. The CDR3 loop spans 15 amino acids. CDR1 LNHDA and CDR2 SQIVND come from the germline V gene (reference sequence). J gave up 6 bases and V 3 bases, and 8 bases lay outside the gene matches. CDR3 nucleotides: TGTGCCAGTAGTATTACCTACAGGGGGCTGGATGGCTACACCTTC. As protein: CASSITYRGLDGYTF.

The rearrangement joins TRBV7-2 to TRBJ2-2; D ambiguous. V was trimmed by 5 bases and J by 7 bases, leaving 8 bases between them. The CDR3 has 12 amino acids. Germline loops: CDR1 SGHTA, CDR2 FQGNSA. CDR3 nucleotide sequence: TGTGCCAGCAGCAAATCAATCGGGGAGCTGTTTTTT. Protein product: CASSKSIGELFF.

The rearrangement joins TRBV20-1 to TRBJ2-1; D might be TRBD1 (5 bases). Per the germline V gene, CDR1 is DFQATT and CDR2 is SNEGSKA (reference sequence). Trimming cost V 5 bases and J 14 bases, with 16 bases left between them. This CDR3 has 11 amino acids. CDR3 in DNA: TGCAGTGCTGAAGACAGCGCTTTGGAGTTCTTC. Translating gives CSAEDSALEFF.

This clone was detected once. V and J are TRBV30 and TRBJ1-5; D uncertain. This CDR3 is built from 15 residues. Germline CDR1 and CDR2: GTSNPN and SVGIG (reference sequence). Trimming cost V 0 bases and J 1 base, with 10 bases left between them. CDR3 amino acids: CAWSVRGTSNQPQHF. CDR3 sequence (DNA): TGTGCCTGGAGTGTTCGGGGTACGAGCAATCAGCCCCAGCATTTT. The full variable domain, rest sourced from reference TRBV30 and TRBJ1-5, is SQTIHQWPATLVQPVGSPLSLECTVEGTSNPNLYWYRQAAGRGLQLLFYSVGIGQISSEVPQNLSASRPQDRQFILSSKKLLLSDSGFYLCAWSVRGTSNQPQHFGDGTRLSIL.

This chain links TRBV29-1 with TRBJ1-2; the match to TRBD1 covers 10 bases. Germline CDR1 and CDR2: SQVTM and ANQGSEA. Trimming took 7 bases from V and 8 from J; bases not matched to a gene: 4. There are 11 residues in the CDR3. As DNA, the CDR3 is TGCAGCGCCGGGACAGGGGTCGGCTACACCTTC. Translated: CSAGTGVGYTF.

This chain links TRBV12-5 with TRBJ1-5; D gene unclear. Germline V CDR1 and CDR2: LGHNT, FRNRAP. This CDR3 is 13 amino acids long. V dropped 1 base and J dropped 1 base, with 2 bases sitting between them. The CDR3 reads CASGLGSNQPQHF. As DNA, the CDR3 is TGTGCTAGTGGTTTGGGGAGCAATCAGCCCCAGCATTTT.

The J gene is TRBJ1-1, the V gene TRBV30; D ambiguous. Germline V gene lookup returns CDR1 GTSNPN and CDR2 SVGIG (reference sequence). The length of the CDR3 is 10 residues. Trimming took 6 bases from V and 1 from J, leaving 3 bases between them. The DNA for the CDR3 is TGTGCCTGTGAGAACACTGAAGCTTTCTTT. It translates to CACENTEAFF.

The J gene is TRBJ2-7, the V gene TRBV7-2; the D call may be TRBD1 or TRBD2 (6 bases each). This CDR3 is built from 14 residues. Germline-derived CDR1 and CDR2 are SGHTA and FQGNSA. With 2 bases removed from V and 7 bases from J, the gap between germline ends came to 15 bases. CDR3 in DNA: TGTGCCAGCAGCTTAAGGAGTACAGGGAGGGAGCAGTACTTC. Residues: CASSLRSTGREQYF. Looking up the rest from reference TRBV7-2 and TRBJ2-7 gives the full variable domain: GAGVSQSPSNKVTEKGKDVELRCDPISGHTALYWYRQSLGQGLEFLIYFQGNSAPDKSGLPSDRFSAERTGGSVSTLTIQRTQQEDSAVYLCASSLRSTGREQYFGPGTRLTVT.

There are a few counts of this clone. The chain has TRBV7-3 and TRBJ2-7, with D perhaps being TRBD1 or TRBD2 (5 bases each). Trimming pared 4 bases from V and 5 bases from J, leaving 18 bases between. The V gene's germline CDR1 is SGHTA and CDR2 FQGTGA. This CDR3 contains 15 residues. CDR3 residues: CASSSSGRAGDEQYF. CDR3 bases: TGTGCCAGCAGCTCGTCGGGGCGGGCGGGCGACGAGCAGTACTTC.

This sequence joins TRBV11-3 and TRBJ2-5; D possibly uses TRBD1 or TRBD2 (5 bases each). Germline CDR1 and CDR2: SGHNT and YENEEA. The CDR3 is 15 amino acids. Trimming removed 2 bases at V and 1 base at J, with 11 bases between. CDR3 amino acids: CASSLRDESQETQYF. The DNA for the CDR3 is TGTGCCAGCAGCTTAAGGGACGAGTCCCAAGAGACCCAGTACTTC.

In its sample, this clone was seen once. The gene calls are TRBV7-7 and TRBJ2-3, with TRBD1 identical over 7 bases. The germline V gene has CDR1 SSHAT and CDR2 FNYEAQ (reference sequence). Trimming at V came to 4 bases and at J to 3 bases, leaving 7 bases not matched to a gene. CDR3 length: 15 amino acids. CDR3 coding DNA: TGTGCCAGCAGCTCCGGGACAGCGCAGACAGATACGCAGTATTTT. Translating gives CASSSGTAQTDTQYF.

CDR3 amino acids: CASSQDGGGTEAFF. DNA of the CDR3: TGCGCCAGCAGCCAAGACGGGGGGGGCACTGAAGCTTTCTTT. The chain couples TRBV4-3 to TRBJ1-1; TRBD1 might be the D (5 bases). The CDR3 covers 14 residues. V dropped 0 bases and J dropped 4 bases, with 9 bases sitting between them. From germline, CDR1 is LGHNA and CDR2 YSLEER.

This clone was counted a few times. The chain couples TRBV6-4 to TRBJ2-3; 7 bases align to TRBD1. J lost 5 bases, V lost 5 bases, and 4 bases had no gene match. Germline V gene data show CDR1 as MRHNA and CDR2 as SNTAGT. The CDR3 extends over 13 amino acids. The CDR3 reads CASSTGDEDTQYF. CDR3 coding DNA: TGTGCCAGCAGTACAGGGGATGAAGATACGCAGTATTTT.

This clone came up once. V usage is TRBV7-2 and J usage is TRBJ1-2; D gene ambiguous. CDR3 length: 15 residues. V lost 5 bases and J lost 4, with 17 bases in between. Germline V gives CDR1 SGHTA, CDR2 FQGNSA. The CDR3 here is CASSLSRPGSYGYTF. The CDR3 DNA reads as TGTGCCAGCAGCCTCTCCCGCCCTGGGAGCTATGGCTACACCTTC.

The gene calls are TRBV4-1 and TRBJ2-7; tentatively, D is TRBD2 (5 bases). The germline V gene encodes CDR1 MGHRA and CDR2 YSYEKL. The CDR3 consists of 13 residues. The ends were cut back, 1 base at V and 2 bases at J, with 6 bases in the middle. CDR3 DNA: TGCGCCAGCAGCCAAGCGAGGGCCTACGAGCAGTACTTC. Translating gives CASSQARAYEQYF.

The CDR3: CASSTGTGNEQYF. CDR3 nucleotides: TGTGCCAGCAGCACTGGGACAGGCAACGAGCAGTACTTC. The chain uses TRBV13 and TRBJ2-5; TRBD1 agrees at 8 bases. The end of the DNA is better explained by TRBJ2-7, so the J call may be wrong. The length of the CDR3 is 13 residues. The germline V gene encodes CDR1 PRHDT and CDR2 FYEKMQ (reference sequence).

This chain connects TRBV5-1 to TRBJ2-7; 7 nucleotides line up with TRBD1. Germline lookup yields CDR1 SGHRS and CDR2 YFSETQ. V gave up 4 bases and J gave up 1 base; unmatched junction bases: 5. This CDR3 has 14 residues. CDR3 DNA: TGCGCCAGCAGCACTTCGGGACAGTCCTACGAGCAGTACTTC. It encodes CASSTSGQSYEQYF. The full variable domain, completed using reference TRBV5-1 and TRBJ2-7, is KAGVTQTPRYLIKTRGQQVTLSCSPISGHRSVSWYQQTPGQGLQFLFEYFSETQRNKGNFPGRFSGRQFSNSRSEMNVSTLELGDSALYLCASSTSGQSYEQYFGPGTRLTVT.